The sequence of this T cell receptor (beta chain) was determined in a study of tumor-infiltrating lymphocytes in oesophageal squamous cell carcinoma. The length of the CDR3 is 16 residues. Germline V gives CDR1 SGHTA, CDR2 FQGTGA. J lost 2 bases, V lost 2 bases, and 7 bases had no gene match. TCRdb re-analysed the PCR reads in MiXCR, keeping a single row per CDR3 protein. The profile shows about 12,000 distinct CDR3 sequences, around 51% of them singletons. This clonotype is judged hyperexpanded (1% or more). The sample taken for sequencing was esophageal tumor tissue. The clonotype comes from a male donor with esophageal squamous cell carcinoma. The chain joins TRBV7-3 to TRBJ2-3; 7 bases map to TRBD2. CDR3 DNA: TGTGCCAGCAGCTTATGGGGCGGGAGCCTCACAGATACGCAGTATTTT. Translating gives CASSLWGGSLTDTQYF.